The rows below give T cell receptor beta chains drawn from one sample of a study of T cell changes during pregnancy in multiple sclerosis. Using immunoSEQ multiplex PCR, the repertoire was profiled, and TCRdb retains in-frame clones only, with some absent. Here the sample spans about 41,000 clones, more than 90% being singletons. The source was CD8+ T cells from peripheral blood mononuclear cells, collected in the third trimester of pregnancy. The source of these receptors is a female donor with multiple sclerosis, enrolled in a pregnancy study. Each CDR3 is given with its conserved first and last residue. A D gene is named only where the DNA matches it firmly. Size is omitted from some rows. Given values are once, few, many or a class for expanded clones.

clone_size	v_call	d_call	j_call	cdr3_aa	cdr3_nt
.	TRBV7-9	TRBD2	TRBJ2-7	CASRDGGAYEQYF	TGTGCCAGCAGAGACGGGGGGGCCTACGAGCAGTACTTC
.	TRBV12-1	.	TRBJ2-1	CASSANRDSQTKKDNEQFF	TGTGCCAGCAGCGCTAACCGGGACTCTCAGACTAAGAAGGACAATGAGCAGTTCTTC
.	TRBV7-2	.	TRBJ2-2	CASSLTDTGELFF	TGTGCCAGCAGCTTGACAGACACCGGGGAGCTGTTTTTT
few	TRBV13	.	TRBJ1-2	CASSLAGGYTF	TGTGCCAGCAGCTTAGCGGGTGGCTACACCTTC
.	TRBV27	TRBD1	TRBJ2-1	CASSDRGPKLGEQFF	TGTGCCAGCAGTGACAGGGGTCCGAAATTGGGTGAGCAGTTCTTC
.	TRBV9	TRBD1	TRBJ1-1	CASSVQGAGEAFF	TGTGCCAGCAGCGTCCAGGGGGCAGGTGAAGCTTTCTTT
.	TRBV19	.	TRBJ1-1	CASSMQVGMNTEAFF	TGTGCCAGTAGTATGCAAGTCGGGATGAACACTGAAGCTTTCTTT
.	TRBV9	.	TRBJ1-1	CASSVGGDTEAFF	TGTGCCAGCAGCGTAGGGGGGGACACTGAAGCTTTCTTT
.	TRBV27	.	TRBJ2-3	CASSFNGDTQYF	TGTGCCAGCAGTTTCAACGGAGATACGCAGTATTTT
.	TRBV4-1	.	TRBJ2-7	CASSPQGQYF	TGCGCCAGCAGCCCCCAGGGGCAGTACTTC
.	TRBV6-5	TRBD2	TRBJ2-3	CASSYSGASTDTQYF	TGTGCCAGCAGTTATAGCGGGGCTAGCACAGATACGCAGTATTTT